Listed below are T cell receptor beta chains from one sample, sequenced in a study of naive and memory T cell subsets. TCRdb re-called the 5' RACE reads through MiXCR, storing one row per CDR3 protein. This sample carries about 59,000 distinct CDR3 sequences, 7% to 8% of them seen once, and the ten largest clones take 15% to 20%. The receptors were sampled from a female donor in good health. Each CDR3 is given with its conserved first and last residue. The D gene is left open where the match is weak. Part of the rows lack a size; the others show once, few, many or a class for expanded clones.

length	V	size	D	J	CDR3	DNA
14	TRBV24-1	few	.	TRBJ2-1	CATSEYKLNNEQFF	TGTGCCACCAGTGAGTATAAACTCAACAATGAGCAGTTCTTC
14	TRBV20-1	.	TRBD1	TRBJ2-1	CSAASDRGHNEQFF	TGCAGTGCTGCTTCAGACAGGGGACACAATGAGCAGTTCTTC
15	TRBV7-2	few	TRBD2	TRBJ2-3	CASSSLAASTDTQYF	TGTGCCAGCAGCTCCCTAGCGGCTAGCACAGATACGCAGTATTTT
13	TRBV10-3	many	.	TRBJ1-1	CAIRGHPNTEAFF	TGTGCCATCAGGGGACACCCGAACACTGAAGCTTTCTTT
14	TRBV5-1	few	.	TRBJ2-3	CASSPASVTDTQYF	TGCGCCAGCAGCCCGGCGAGTGTCACAGATACGCAGTATTTT
16	TRBV20-1	many	TRBD2	TRBJ2-1	CSASILTSGYYNEQFF	TGCAGTGCTAGTATCTTGACTAGCGGGTACTACAATGAGCAGTTCTTC
16	TRBV30	few	TRBD1	TRBJ2-2	CAWSYPGTGTTGELFF	TGTGCCTGGAGCTACCCCGGGACAGGGACGACCGGGGAGCTGTTTTTT
19	TRBV28	.	.	TRBJ1-3	CASRRTAGTPNPSGNTIYF	TGTGCCAGCAGACGTACAGCCGGGACACCTAACCCTTCTGGAAACACCATATATTTT
14	TRBV20-1	.	.	TRBJ1-2	CSASLSSGRWGYTF	TGCAGTGCTAGCTTATCATCCGGGCGGTGGGGGTACACCTTC
14	TRBV3-1	.	.	TRBJ2-7	CASSQRDGAYEQYF	TGTGCCAGCAGCCAACGGGACGGAGCCTACGAGCAGTACTTC
13	TRBV7-2	few	.	TRBJ2-7	CASSLGTYYEQYF	TGTGCCAGCAGCTTAGGGACATATTACGAGCAGTACTTC
14	TRBV12-3/TRBV12-4	.	TRBD1	TRBJ1-5	CASSSGQGDQPQHF	TGTGCCAGCAGTTCGGGACAGGGCGACCAGCCCCAGCATTTT
14	TRBV11-2	many	.	TRBJ1-1	CASSEDSMNTEAFF	TGTGCCAGCAGCGAGGACAGCATGAACACTGAAGCTTTCTTT
14	TRBV30	many	.	TRBJ1-1	CAWSLATGNTEAFF	TGTGCCTGGAGTCTAGCGACAGGGAACACTGAAGCTTTCTTT
14	TRBV3-1	many	.	TRBJ1-2	CASSPQSGSYGYTF	TGTGCCAGCAGCCCCCAGTCAGGCAGCTATGGCTACACCTTC